The rows below give T cell receptor beta chains drawn from one sample of a study of blood T cell repertoires in COVID-19. Method: immunoSEQ multiplex PCR; TCRdb's copy keeps in-frame clones and lacks some. The data show more than 300,000 clones, more than 70% seen once. The specimen sequenced was peripheral blood. Receptor source: a man between 18 and 35 years old who had recovered from COVID-19. Each CDR3 is given without its conserved first and last residue. The D gene is left open where the match is weak.

CDR3 protein: SVGLAVSNEQF
D gene: TRBD2
J gene: TRBJ2-1
V gene: TRBV29-1

CDR3 protein: ASSDRQGALEKLF
D gene: TRBD1
J gene: TRBJ1-4
V gene: TRBV2

CDR3 protein: ASSGRPRGKVGTQY
D gene: NA
J gene: TRBJ2-3
V gene: TRBV21-1

CDR3 protein: SASRAVEQF
D gene: NA
J gene: TRBJ2-1
V gene: TRBV20-1

CDR3 protein: ASSAGTAHNSPLH
D gene: TRBD1
J gene: TRBJ1-6
V gene: TRBV3-1/TRBV3-2

CDR3 protein: ASSPGIRGGYT
D gene: NA
J gene: TRBJ1-2
V gene: TRBV2

CDR3 protein: ASSQLGYGEQY
D gene: NA
J gene: TRBJ2-7
V gene: TRBV11-2

CDR3 protein: ASSLRRGQGPLNTEAF
D gene: TRBD1
J gene: TRBJ1-1
V gene: TRBV5-4

CDR3 protein: ASSSGTLYNEQF
D gene: NA
J gene: TRBJ2-1
V gene: TRBV5-8

CDR3 protein: ASSRRSEKLF
D gene: NA
J gene: TRBJ1-4
V gene: TRBV7-8

CDR3 protein: SASPGGYVTEAF
D gene: TRBD1
J gene: TRBJ1-1
V gene: TRBV20-1

CDR3 protein: ASSTRGSGIEKLF
D gene: NA
J gene: TRBJ1-4
V gene: TRBV19

CDR3 protein: ASSLRVGYGYT
D gene: NA
J gene: TRBJ1-2
V gene: TRBV27

CDR3 protein: ASSVGASGRTDTQY
D gene: TRBD2
J gene: TRBJ2-3
V gene: TRBV9

CDR3 protein: ASSLVGGVAGRILGEQY
D gene: TRBD2
J gene: TRBJ2-7
V gene: TRBV5-4

CDR3 protein: ASALGQGVIYEQY
D gene: TRBD1
J gene: TRBJ2-7
V gene: TRBV6-5

CDR3 protein: ASSSGQGPQETQY
D gene: TRBD1
J gene: TRBJ2-5
V gene: TRBV9

CDR3 protein: ASSLALQETQY
D gene: NA
J gene: TRBJ2-5
V gene: TRBV11-3

CDR3 protein: ASRLLLGHTNQPQH
D gene: NA
J gene: TRBJ1-5
V gene: TRBV12-2

CDR3 protein: ASSPIRDYRTDTQY
D gene: TRBD2
J gene: TRBJ2-3
V gene: TRBV5-1

CDR3 protein: ASSSIAGGRETQY
D gene: TRBD2
J gene: TRBJ2-5
V gene: TRBV7-2

CDR3 protein: ASSPDRRGGYT
D gene: TRBD1
J gene: TRBJ1-2
V gene: TRBV10-2

CDR3 protein: ASATGDPNTEAF
D gene: TRBD1
J gene: TRBJ1-1
V gene: TRBV9